The 20 T cell receptor beta chains presented below share a single source sample, sequenced in a study of tumor-infiltrating lymphocytes in localized non-small cell lung cancer. The repertoire was sequenced with immunoSEQ multiplex PCR; TCRdb's copy has only in-frame clones and lacks some. Of 5,500 to 7,500 clones listed, 71% are singletons. The sample comprised uninvolved lung tissue not adjacent to the tumor. Receptor source: a human donor with non-small cell lung cancer.

About this clone itself: Other DNA sequences within the sample encode an identical CDR3. The chain joins TRBV18 to TRBJ2-3; 9 positions match TRBD2. The trim removed 2 bases at V and 2 bases at J, leaving 5 bases unmatched. Per germline, CDR1 KGHSH and CDR2 LQKENI. The CDR3 is 16 amino acids. The CDR3 loop reads CASSPVLAGNTDTQYF. DNA for the CDR3: TGTGCCAGCTCACCAGTACTAGCGGGTAACACAGATACGCAGTATTTT.

This chain links TRBV30 with TRBJ1-4, with a weak D call TRBD1 (6 bases). Germline lookup yields CDR1 GTSNPN and CDR2 SVGIG (reference sequence). Trimming left V 4 bases short and J 7 bases short, with 16 bases between. The length of the CDR3 is 14 residues. DNA of the CDR3: TGTGCCTGGACCCAAGGGGGGAGAGGTGAAAAACTGTTTTTT. Translating it yields CAWTQGGRGEKLFF.

J is TRBJ2-3 and V is TRBV5-1; 13 bases line up with TRBD2. The CDR3 runs to 19 residues. The V gene end was trimmed by 0 bases and the J gene end by 4 bases; junction bases not matched to a gene: 11. Germline CDR1 and CDR2: SGHRS and YFSETQ. CDR3 sequence (DNA): TGCGCCAGCAGCTTGGCACCACCCGGGACTAGCGGGGCCTCAGATACGCAGTATTTT. Its translation is CASSLAPPGTSGASDTQYF.

The J gene is TRBJ2-7, the V gene TRBV7-9, with 7 bases matching TRBD2. The CDR3 loop spans 14 amino acids. Germline assignment: CDR1 SEHNR and CDR2 FQNEAQ (reference sequence). With V trimmed by 6 bases and J by 5 bases, 10 bases remained unmatched. For the CDR3, the DNA is TGTGCCAGCAGGAATGGGGCCAGCGGGAACGAGCAGTACTTC. It translates to CASRNGASGNEQYF.

The V gene is TRBV6-1, the J gene TRBJ2-5, with 10 bases fitting TRBD2. CDR1 MNHNS and CDR2 SASEGT come from the germline V gene. CDR3 length: 18 amino acids. V shed 1 base and J 4 bases; nucleotides not matched to a gene: 12. The CDR3 sequence is CASSEGPAGGKQAETQYF. In DNA form, the CDR3 reads TGTGCCAGCAGTGAAGGGCCAGCGGGAGGGAAACAGGCAGAGACCCAGTACTTC.

This clone was found a few times. The chain has TRBV18 and TRBJ1-1, with TRBD1 as a possible D gene (6 bases). CDR1 and CDR2 from the germline V gene are KGHSH and LQKENI. The CDR3 runs to 14 residues. V shed 6 bases and J shed 7 bases, with 18 bases lying between them. The CDR3 spells CASSPDRSTGEAFF. DNA of the CDR3: TGTGCCAGCTCCCCAGACAGGTCAACAGGTGAAGCTTTCTTT.

This chain joins TRBV27 and TRBJ1-5; 8 bases align to TRBD1. V shed 8 bases, J shed 7 bases, and the junction held 4 bases outside the gene matches. The CDR3 loop spans 12 amino acids. CDR1 is MNHEY and CDR2 is SMNVEV in the germline V gene (reference sequence). The CDR3 region is CASRTGRQPQHF. The CDR3 DNA is TGTGCCAGCCGGACAGGGCGCCAGCCCCAGCATTTT.

Sample share makes this clone medium-sized. The chain carries TRBV6-1 and TRBJ2-1; no clear D. Germline CDR1 and CDR2: MNHNS and SASEGT. The CDR3 spans 12 residues. V was pared by 5 bases and J by 6 bases, with 8 bases between. CDR3 sequence reads: CASSWASNEQFF. The CDR3 nucleotides are TGTGCCAGCAGTTGGGCTAGCAATGAGCAGTTCTTC.

The V and J genes are TRBV5-1 and TRBJ2-3; 10 bases are shared with TRBD2. The V segment lost 3 bases and the J segment 6 bases; nucleotides outside the gene matches: 7. CDR1 is SGHRS, CDR2 YFSETQ, per germline. The CDR3 has 15 residues. The CDR3 sequence is CASSSGTSEVDTQYF. For the CDR3, the DNA is TGCGCCAGCAGCTCCGGGACTAGCGAGGTGGATACGCAGTATTTT.

V is TRBV28 and J is TRBJ2-3; a weak D match, TRBD2 (5 bases). Trimming cost V 7 bases and J 5 bases, with 19 bases left between them. The CDR3 extends over 15 amino acids. Germline loops: CDR1 MDHEN, CDR2 SYDVKM. CDR3 sequence (DNA): TGTGCCAGCACGGCGGCGGGCCCTTCGGTAGATACGCAGTATTTT. Encoded protein: CASTAAGPSVDTQYF.

This chain joins TRBV11-2 and TRBJ1-2, with TRBD1 identical over 11 bases. The CDR3 loop spans 15 amino acids. CDR1 and CDR2 (germline): SGHAT, FQNNGV. Trimming took 5 bases from V and 4 from J; bases not matched to a gene: 6. CDR3 residues: CASSVTGTGGYGYTF. In DNA, the CDR3 is TGTGCCAGCAGCGTCACCGGGACAGGGGGCTATGGCTACACCTTC.

This clone has a handful of counts. V gene TRBV5-1 combines with J gene TRBJ2-5, with 9 bases aligning to TRBD2. V lost 0 bases to trimming and J lost 1 base; unmatched junction nucleotides: 4. CDR1 is SGHRS and CDR2 is YFSETQ in the germline V gene. This CDR3 is built from 16 residues. The CDR3 nucleotides read TGCGCCAGCAGCTTGGTTGGTAGCGGGGGCCAAGAGACCCAGTACTTC. It is translated as CASSLVGSGGQETQYF.

This clone was seen only once. This rearrangement joins TRBV7-9 to TRBJ2-5; 9 bases line up with TRBD2. Germline trimming cut 5 bases from V and 2 bases from J; bases unmatched to any gene: 12. In germline, CDR1 is SEHNR, CDR2 FQNEAQ (reference sequence). This CDR3 is built from 17 residues. The CDR3 DNA reads as TGTGCCAGCAGCCCGGGAATCGGACTAGCGTTTCAAGAGACCCAGTACTTC. Its protein is CASSPGIGLAFQETQYF.

The chain employs TRBV27 and TRBJ2-7; 14 bases map to TRBD2. V dropped 5 bases and J dropped 5; count of bases not matched to a gene: 11. Germline-derived CDR1 and CDR2 are MNHEY and SMNVEV (reference sequence). CDR3 length: 17 residues. CDR3 bases: TGTGCCAGCAGTCCTCCTCCGGGACTAGCGGGAGCCCACGAGCAGTACTTC. Residues: CASSPPPGLAGAHEQYF.

This chain joins TRBV6-6 and TRBJ2-3; TRBD1 is a possible D gene (6 bases). The V gene's germline CDR1 is MNHNY and CDR2 SVGAGI (reference sequence). Deletions cut 7 bases from V and 2 bases from J, with 16 bases between. The CDR3 covers 15 residues. CDR3 nucleotides: TGTGCCAGCACCGACCCCTCAGGGGCCACAGATACGCAGTATTTT. This gives the protein CASTDPSGATDTQYF.

This clone was seen just once. V and J are TRBV7-9 and TRBJ1-1; D possibly corresponds to TRBD1 (5 bases). CDR1 and CDR2 (germline): SEHNR, FQNEAQ (reference sequence). The CDR3 covers 14 residues. V was shortened by 5 bases and J by 1 base, with 11 bases between the two germline ends. As DNA, the CDR3 is TGTGCCAGCAGCGGGACGGGAACGAACACTGAAGCTTTCTTT. Translated, it gives CASSGTGTNTEAFF.

This clone was detected only a few times. The chain has TRBV2 and TRBJ1-1; 9 nucleotides line up with TRBD1. This CDR3 spans 15 amino acids. Trimming removed 5 bases from V and 0 bases from J; junction bases left unmatched: 4. Germline CDR1 is SNHLY and CDR2 is FYNNEI. The CDR3 loop reads CASSYRGRLNTEAFF. The DNA of the CDR3 is TGTGCCAGCAGTTACAGGGGGCGCCTGAACACTGAAGCTTTCTTT.

The chain has TRBV4-3 and TRBJ2-1, with D unclear. Germline values: CDR1 LGHNA, CDR2 YSLEER. The CDR3 is made up of 12 amino acids. Trimming cost V 0 bases and J 8 bases, with 5 bases left between them. CDR3 sequence (DNA): TGCGCCAGCAGCCAAGACAAATATGAGCAGTTCTTC. This encodes CASSQDKYEQFF.

This clone has just a few counts. The CDR3 spells CASSLEATVNQPQHF. The CDR3 region has the DNA TGTGCCAGCAGCTTAGAGGCGACAGTCAATCAGCCCCAGCATTTT. V is TRBV7-8 and J is TRBJ1-5, with a tentative D call TRBD1 (5 bases). V lost 1 base and J lost 3, with 10 bases in between. The CDR3 spans 15 residues. CDR1 is SGHVS, CDR2 FQNEAQ, per germline.

A remark on this clone: The germline gene is not matched at one end of the junction; a read error may be the cause. This chain connects TRBV19 to TRBJ2-1; D call uncertain. The CDR3 totals 14 residues. Germline CDR1 LNHDA, CDR2 SQIVND (reference sequence). CDR3 loop: CASSIRASDNEQFF. The CDR3 DNA is TGTGCCAGTAGTATAAGGGCCTCCGACAATGAGCAGTTCTTC.